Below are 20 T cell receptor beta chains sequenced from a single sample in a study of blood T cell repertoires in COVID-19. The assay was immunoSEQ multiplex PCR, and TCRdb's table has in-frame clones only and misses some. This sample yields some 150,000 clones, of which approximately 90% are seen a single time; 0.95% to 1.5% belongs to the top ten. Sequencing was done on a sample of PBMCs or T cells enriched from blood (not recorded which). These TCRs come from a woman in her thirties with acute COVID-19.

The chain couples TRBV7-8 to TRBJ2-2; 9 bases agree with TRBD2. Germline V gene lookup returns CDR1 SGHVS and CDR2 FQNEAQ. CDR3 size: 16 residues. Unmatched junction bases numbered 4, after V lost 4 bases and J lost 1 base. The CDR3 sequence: CASSWRLAENTGELFF. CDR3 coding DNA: TGTGCCAGCAGCTGGAGACTAGCGGAGAACACCGGGGAGCTGTTTTTT.

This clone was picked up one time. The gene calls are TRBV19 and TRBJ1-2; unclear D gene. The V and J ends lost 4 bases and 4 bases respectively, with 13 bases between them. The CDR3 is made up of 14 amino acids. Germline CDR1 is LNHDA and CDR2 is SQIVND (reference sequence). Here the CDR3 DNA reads TGTGCCAGTAGTACCAGCGGGGTAGGCTATGGCTACACCTTC. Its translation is CASSTSGVGYGYTF.

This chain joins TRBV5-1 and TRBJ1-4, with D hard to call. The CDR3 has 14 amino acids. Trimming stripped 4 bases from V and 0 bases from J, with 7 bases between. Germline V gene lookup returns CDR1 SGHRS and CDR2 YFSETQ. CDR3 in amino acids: CASSPTTTNEKLFF. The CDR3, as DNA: TGCGCCAGCAGCCCGACAACAACTAATGAAAAACTGTTTTTT.

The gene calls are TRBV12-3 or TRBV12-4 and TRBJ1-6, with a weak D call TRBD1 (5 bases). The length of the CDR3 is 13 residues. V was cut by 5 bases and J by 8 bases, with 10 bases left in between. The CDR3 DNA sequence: TGTGCCAGCAGTCCCGACAGCTATTCACCCCTCCACTTT. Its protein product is CASSPDSYSPLHF.

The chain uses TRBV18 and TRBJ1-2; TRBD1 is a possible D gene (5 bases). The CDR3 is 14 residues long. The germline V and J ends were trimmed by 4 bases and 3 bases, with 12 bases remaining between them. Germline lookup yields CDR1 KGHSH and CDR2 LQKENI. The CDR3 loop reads CASSLSGKDYGYTF. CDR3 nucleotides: TGTGCCAGCTCACTGTCAGGGAAAGACTATGGCTACACCTTC.

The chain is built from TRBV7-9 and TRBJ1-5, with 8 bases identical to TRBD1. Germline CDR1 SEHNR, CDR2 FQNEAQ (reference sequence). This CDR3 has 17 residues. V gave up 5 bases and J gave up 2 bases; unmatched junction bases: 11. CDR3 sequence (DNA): TGTGCCAGCAGCCTTAGGACAGGGACGGGCGGCAATCAGCCCCAGCATTTT. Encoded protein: CASSLRTGTGGNQPQHF.

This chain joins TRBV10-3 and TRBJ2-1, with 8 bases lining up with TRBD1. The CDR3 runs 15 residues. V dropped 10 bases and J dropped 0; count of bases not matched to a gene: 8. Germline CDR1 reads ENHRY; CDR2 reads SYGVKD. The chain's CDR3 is CATLDRASSYNEQFF. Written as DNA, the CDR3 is TGTGCCACCCTGGACAGGGCGAGCTCCTACAATGAGCAGTTCTTC.

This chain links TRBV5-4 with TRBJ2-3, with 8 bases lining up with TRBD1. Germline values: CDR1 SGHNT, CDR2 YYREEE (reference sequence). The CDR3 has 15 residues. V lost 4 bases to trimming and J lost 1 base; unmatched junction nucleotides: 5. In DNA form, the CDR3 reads TGTGCCAGCAGCCTACAGGGGGAAGGCACAGATACGCAGTATTTT. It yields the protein CASSLQGEGTDTQYF.

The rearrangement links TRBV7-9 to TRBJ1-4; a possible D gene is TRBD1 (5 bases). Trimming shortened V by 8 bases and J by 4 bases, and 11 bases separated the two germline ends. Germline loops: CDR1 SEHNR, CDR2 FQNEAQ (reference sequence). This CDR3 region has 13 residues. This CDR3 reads CASRGTLNEKLFF. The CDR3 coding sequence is TGTGCCAGCCGGGGGACGCTTAATGAAAAACTGTTTTTT. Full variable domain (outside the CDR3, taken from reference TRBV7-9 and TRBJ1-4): DTGVSQNPRHKITKRGQNVTFRCDPISEHNRLYWYRQTLGQGPEFLTYFQNEAQLEKSRLLSDRFSAERPKGSFSTLEIQRTEQGDSAMYLCASRGTLNEKLFFGSGTQLSVL.

The CDR3 sequence: CASSPGQYFTDTQYF. The CDR3, as DNA: TGTGCCAGCAGCCCGGGACAGTACTTCACAGATACGCAGTATTTT. The V and J genes are TRBV11-3 and TRBJ2-3; TRBD1 matches at 7 bases. This CDR3 comprises 15 residues. Germline CDR1 is SGHNT and CDR2 is YENEEA. The V segment lost 5 bases and the J segment 2 bases; nucleotides outside the gene matches: 7.

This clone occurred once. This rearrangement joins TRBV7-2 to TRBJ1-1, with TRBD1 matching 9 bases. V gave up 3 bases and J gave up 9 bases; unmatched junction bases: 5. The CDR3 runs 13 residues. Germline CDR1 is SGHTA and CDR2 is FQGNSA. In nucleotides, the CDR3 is TGTGCCAGCAGCTTTAGGGGACAGGGAAAAGCTTTCTTT. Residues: CASSFRGQGKAFF.

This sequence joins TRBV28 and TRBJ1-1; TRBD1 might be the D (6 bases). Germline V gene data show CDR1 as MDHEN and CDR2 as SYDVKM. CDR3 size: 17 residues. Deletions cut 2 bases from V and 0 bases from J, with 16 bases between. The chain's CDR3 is CASSLVQGRGLNTEAFF. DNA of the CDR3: TGTGCCAGCAGTTTAGTCCAGGGGAGGGGACTGAACACTGAAGCTTTCTTT.

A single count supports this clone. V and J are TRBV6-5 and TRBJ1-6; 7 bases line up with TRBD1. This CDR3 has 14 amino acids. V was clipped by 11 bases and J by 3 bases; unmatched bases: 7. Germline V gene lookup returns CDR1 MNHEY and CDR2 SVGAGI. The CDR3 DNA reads TGTGCCGGAGCGACAGGGAACTATAATTCACCCCTCCACTTT. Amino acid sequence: CAGATGNYNSPLHF.

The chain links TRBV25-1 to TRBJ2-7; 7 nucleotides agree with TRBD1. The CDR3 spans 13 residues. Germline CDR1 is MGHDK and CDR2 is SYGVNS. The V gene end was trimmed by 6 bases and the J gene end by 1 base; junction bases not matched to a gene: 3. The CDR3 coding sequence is TGTGCCAGCAGCAGACAGGGATCCTACGAGCAGTACTTC. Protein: CASSRQGSYEQYF.

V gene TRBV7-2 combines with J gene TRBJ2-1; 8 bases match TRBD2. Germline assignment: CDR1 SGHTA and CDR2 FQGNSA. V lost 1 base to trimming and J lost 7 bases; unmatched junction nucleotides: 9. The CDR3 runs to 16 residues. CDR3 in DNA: TGTGCCAGCAGCTTAGTATCCAGCGGGAGTGAAAATGAGCAGTTCTTC. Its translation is CASSLVSSGSENEQFF.

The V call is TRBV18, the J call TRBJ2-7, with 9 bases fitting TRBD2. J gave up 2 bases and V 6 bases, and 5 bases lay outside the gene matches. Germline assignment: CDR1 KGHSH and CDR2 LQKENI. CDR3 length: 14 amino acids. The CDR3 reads CASSPAGGTYEQYF. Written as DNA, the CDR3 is TGTGCCAGCTCCCCAGCGGGAGGAACCTACGAGCAGTACTTC.

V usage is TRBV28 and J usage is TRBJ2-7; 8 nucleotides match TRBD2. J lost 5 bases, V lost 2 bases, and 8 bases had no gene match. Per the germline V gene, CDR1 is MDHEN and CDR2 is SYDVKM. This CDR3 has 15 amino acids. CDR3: CASSLISGNINEQYF. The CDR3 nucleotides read TGTGCCAGCAGTTTAATTAGCGGGAATATCAACGAGCAGTACTTC.

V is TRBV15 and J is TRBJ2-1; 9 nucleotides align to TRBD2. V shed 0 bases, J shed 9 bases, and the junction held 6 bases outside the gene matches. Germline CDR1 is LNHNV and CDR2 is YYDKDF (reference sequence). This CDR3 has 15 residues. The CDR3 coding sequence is TGTGCCACCAGCAGAGACGGCACAGCGGGGGGTGAGCAGTTCTTC. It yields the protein CATSRDGTAGGEQFF.

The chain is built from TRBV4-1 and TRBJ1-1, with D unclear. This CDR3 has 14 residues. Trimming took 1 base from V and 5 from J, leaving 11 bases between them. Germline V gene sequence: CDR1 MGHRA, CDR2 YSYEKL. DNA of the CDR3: TGCGCCAGCAGCCAAGCCCGGGGTACGACTGAAGCTTTCTTT. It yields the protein CASSQARGTTEAFF.

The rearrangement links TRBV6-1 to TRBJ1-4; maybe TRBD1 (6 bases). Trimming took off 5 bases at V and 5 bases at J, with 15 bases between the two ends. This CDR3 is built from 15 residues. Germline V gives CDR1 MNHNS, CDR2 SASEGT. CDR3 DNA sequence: TGTGCCAGCAGTTCCAACAGGGAAAGAAATGAAAAACTGTTTTTT. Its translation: CASSSNRERNEKLFF.